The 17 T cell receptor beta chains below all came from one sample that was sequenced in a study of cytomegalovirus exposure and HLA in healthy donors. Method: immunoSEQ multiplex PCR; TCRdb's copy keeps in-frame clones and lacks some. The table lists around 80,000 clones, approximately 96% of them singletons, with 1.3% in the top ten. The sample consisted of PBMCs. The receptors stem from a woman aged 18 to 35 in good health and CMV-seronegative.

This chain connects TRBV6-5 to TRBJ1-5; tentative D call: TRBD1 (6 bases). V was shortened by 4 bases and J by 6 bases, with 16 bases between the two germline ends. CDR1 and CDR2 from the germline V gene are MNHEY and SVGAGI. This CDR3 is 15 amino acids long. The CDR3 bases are TGTGCCAGCAGTTTCGGTCACACAGGGAGTCAGCCCCAGCATTTT. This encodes CASSFGHTGSQPQHF.

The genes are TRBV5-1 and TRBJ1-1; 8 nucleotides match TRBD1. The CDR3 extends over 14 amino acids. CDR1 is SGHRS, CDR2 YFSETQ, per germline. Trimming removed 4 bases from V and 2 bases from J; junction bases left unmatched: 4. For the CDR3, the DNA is TGCGCCAGCAGCACATCAGGGGGCAACACTGAAGCTTTCTTT. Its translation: CASSTSGGNTEAFF. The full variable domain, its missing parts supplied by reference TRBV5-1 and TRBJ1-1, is KAGVTQTPRYLIKTRGQQVTLSCSPISGHRSVSWYQQTPGQGLQFLFEYFSETQRNKGNFPGRFSGRQFSNSRSEMNVSTLELGDSALYLCASSTSGGNTEAFFGQGTRLTVV.

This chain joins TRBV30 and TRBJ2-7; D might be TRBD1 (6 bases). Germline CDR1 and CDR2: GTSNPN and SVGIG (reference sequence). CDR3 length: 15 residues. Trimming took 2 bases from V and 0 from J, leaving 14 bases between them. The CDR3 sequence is CAWSLGQPSSYEQYF. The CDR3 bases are TGTGCCTGGAGTCTAGGACAGCCCTCCTCCTACGAGCAGTACTTC.

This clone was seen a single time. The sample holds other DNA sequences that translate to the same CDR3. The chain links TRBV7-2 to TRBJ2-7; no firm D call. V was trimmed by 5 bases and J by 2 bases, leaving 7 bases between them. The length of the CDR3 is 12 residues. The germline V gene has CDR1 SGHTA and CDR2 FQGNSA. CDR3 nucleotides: TGTGCCAGCAGCCTCGCTACCTACGAGCAGTACTTC. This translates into CASSLATYEQYF.

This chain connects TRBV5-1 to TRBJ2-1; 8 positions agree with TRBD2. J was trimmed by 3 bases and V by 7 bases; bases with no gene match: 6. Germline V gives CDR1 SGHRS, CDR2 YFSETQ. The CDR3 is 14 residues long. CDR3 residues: CASGASGSYNEQFF. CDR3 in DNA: TGCGCCAGCGGTGCCAGCGGGAGCTACAATGAGCAGTTCTTC. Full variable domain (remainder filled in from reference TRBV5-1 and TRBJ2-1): KAGVTQTPRYLIKTRGQQVTLSCSPISGHRSVSWYQQTPGQGLQFLFEYFSETQRNKGNFPGRFSGRQFSNSRSEMNVSTLELGDSALYLCASGASGSYNEQFFGPGTRLTVL.

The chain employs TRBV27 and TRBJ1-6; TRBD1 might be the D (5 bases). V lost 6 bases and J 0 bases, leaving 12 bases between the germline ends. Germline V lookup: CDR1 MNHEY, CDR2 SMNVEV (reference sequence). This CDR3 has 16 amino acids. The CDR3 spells CASSLPTGSYNSPLHF. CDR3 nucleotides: TGTGCCAGCAGCCTCCCAACAGGCTCCTATAATTCACCCCTCCACTTT.

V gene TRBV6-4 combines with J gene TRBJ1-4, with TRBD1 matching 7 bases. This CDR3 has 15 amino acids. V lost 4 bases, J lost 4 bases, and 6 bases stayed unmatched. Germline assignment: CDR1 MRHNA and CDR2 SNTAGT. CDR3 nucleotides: TGTGCCAGCAGTGTTGGGGACAGCCTTAATGAAAAACTGTTTTTT. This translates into CASSVGDSLNEKLFF.

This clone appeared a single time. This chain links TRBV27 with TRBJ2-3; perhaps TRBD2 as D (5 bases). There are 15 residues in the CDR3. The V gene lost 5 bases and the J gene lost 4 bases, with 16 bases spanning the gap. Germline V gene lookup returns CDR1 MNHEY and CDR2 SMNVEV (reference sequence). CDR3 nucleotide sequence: TGTGCCAGCAGTCACCGGGATCCCCGATCAGATACGCAGTATTTT. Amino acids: CASSHRDPRSDTQYF.

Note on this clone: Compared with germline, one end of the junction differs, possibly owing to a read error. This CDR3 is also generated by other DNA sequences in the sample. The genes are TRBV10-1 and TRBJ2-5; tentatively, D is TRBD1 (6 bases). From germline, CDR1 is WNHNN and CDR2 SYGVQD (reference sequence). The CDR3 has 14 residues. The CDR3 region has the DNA TGCGCCAGCAGTGCGAGGGGGAAGGAAGAGACTCAGTACTTC. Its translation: CASSARGKEETQYF.

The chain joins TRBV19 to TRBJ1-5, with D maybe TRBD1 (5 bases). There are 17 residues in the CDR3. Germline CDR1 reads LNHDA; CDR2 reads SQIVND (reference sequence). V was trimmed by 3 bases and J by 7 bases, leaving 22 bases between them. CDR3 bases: TGTGCCAGTAGTATCTTAACGGCAGGGTTTTCTGGGCAGCCCCAGCATTTT. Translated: CASSILTAGFSGQPQHF.

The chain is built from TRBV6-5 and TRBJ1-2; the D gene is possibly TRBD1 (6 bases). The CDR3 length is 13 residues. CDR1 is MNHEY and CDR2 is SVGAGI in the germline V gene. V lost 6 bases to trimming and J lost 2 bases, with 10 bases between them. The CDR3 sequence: CASRETGNYGYTF. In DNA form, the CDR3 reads TGTGCCAGCAGGGAGACAGGAAACTATGGCTACACCTTC.

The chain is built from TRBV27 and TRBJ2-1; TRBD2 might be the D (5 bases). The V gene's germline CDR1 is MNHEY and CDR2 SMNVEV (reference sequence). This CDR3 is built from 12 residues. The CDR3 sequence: CTRRHPYNEQFF. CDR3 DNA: TGTACCCGGAGGCACCCCTACAATGAGCAGTTCTTC.

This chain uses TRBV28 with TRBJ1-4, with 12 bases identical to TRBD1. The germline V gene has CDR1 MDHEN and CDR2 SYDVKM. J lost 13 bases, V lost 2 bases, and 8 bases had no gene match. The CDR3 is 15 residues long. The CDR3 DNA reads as TGTGCCAGCAGTTTAGTCGGGACAGGGGGCAGGGGACTGTTTTTT. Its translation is CASSLVGTGGRGLFF.

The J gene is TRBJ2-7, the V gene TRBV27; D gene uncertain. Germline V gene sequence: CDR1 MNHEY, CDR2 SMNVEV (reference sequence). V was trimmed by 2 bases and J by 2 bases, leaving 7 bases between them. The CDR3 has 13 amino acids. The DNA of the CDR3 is TGTGCCAGCAGTTTAACACCCGCCTACGAGCAGTACTTC. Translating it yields CASSLTPAYEQYF.

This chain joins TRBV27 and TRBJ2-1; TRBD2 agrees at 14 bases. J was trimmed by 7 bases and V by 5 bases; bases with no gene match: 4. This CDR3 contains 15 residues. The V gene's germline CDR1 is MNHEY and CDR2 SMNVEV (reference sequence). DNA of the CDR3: TGTGCCAGCAGTGGGGGACTAGCGGGGGTAAATGAGCAGTTCTTC. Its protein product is CASSGGLAGVNEQFF.

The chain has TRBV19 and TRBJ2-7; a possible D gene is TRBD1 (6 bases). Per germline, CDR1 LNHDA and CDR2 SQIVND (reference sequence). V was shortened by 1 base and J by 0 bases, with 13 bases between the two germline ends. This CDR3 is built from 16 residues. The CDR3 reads CASSIADRSSSYEQYF. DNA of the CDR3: TGTGCCAGTAGTATAGCGGACAGATCGAGCTCCTACGAGCAGTACTTC. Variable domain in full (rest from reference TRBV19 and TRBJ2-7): DGGITQSPKYLFRKEGQNVTLSCEQNLNHDAMYWYRQDPGQGLRLIYYSQIVNDFQKGDIAEGYSVSREKKESFPLTVTSAQKNPTAFYLCASSIADRSSSYEQYFGPGTRLTVT.

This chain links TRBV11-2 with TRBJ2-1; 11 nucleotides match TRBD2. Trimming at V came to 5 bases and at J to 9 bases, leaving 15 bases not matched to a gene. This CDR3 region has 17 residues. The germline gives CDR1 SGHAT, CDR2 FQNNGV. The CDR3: CASSPVGLAGGTVEQFF. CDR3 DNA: TGTGCCAGCAGCCCAGTGGGTCTAGCGGGAGGTACTGTTGAGCAGTTCTTC. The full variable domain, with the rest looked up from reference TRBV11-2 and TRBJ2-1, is EAGVAQSPRYKIIEKRQSVAFWCNPISGHATLYWYQQILGQGPKLLIQFQNNGVVDDSQLPKDRFSAERLKGVDSTLKIQPAKLEDSAVYLCASSPVGLAGGTVEQFFGPGTRLTVL.